This T cell receptor (beta chain) comes out of a study of beta chain features in type 1 diabetes. Germline V lookup: CDR1 SGHAT, CDR2 FQDESV (reference sequence). The CDR3 is 13 residues long. V was cut by 4 bases and J by 0 bases, with 4 bases left in between. Investigators reverse transcribed all isolated RNA, so they sequenced expressed TCRB transcripts. Naive, central memory and regulatory T cell samples came to a mean of about 3.9 million reads. Profiling relied on immunoSEQ multiplex PCR, and the TCRdb table lists in-frame clones only, not all of them. The sample consists of about 230,000 clones, under 20% of them appearing once. Comments on this clone: The antigen remains unidentified.

Findings and caveats of the study: Naive, central memory and regulatory TCRB repertoires appeared more similar among patients than healthy donors. When Type 1 diabetes patients were examined, their TCRB CDR3s proved moderately but significantly shorter in all four CD4+ subsets.

This chain links TRBV11-1 with TRBJ2-1; D gene ambiguous. The sample was naive CD4+ T cells from blood. This sequence was found in a man aged 25-45 years with type 1 diabetes. The CDR3 protein is CASSSRSYNEQFF. DNA for the CDR3: TGTGCCAGCAGCTCTCGCTCCTACAATGAGCAGTTCTTC.